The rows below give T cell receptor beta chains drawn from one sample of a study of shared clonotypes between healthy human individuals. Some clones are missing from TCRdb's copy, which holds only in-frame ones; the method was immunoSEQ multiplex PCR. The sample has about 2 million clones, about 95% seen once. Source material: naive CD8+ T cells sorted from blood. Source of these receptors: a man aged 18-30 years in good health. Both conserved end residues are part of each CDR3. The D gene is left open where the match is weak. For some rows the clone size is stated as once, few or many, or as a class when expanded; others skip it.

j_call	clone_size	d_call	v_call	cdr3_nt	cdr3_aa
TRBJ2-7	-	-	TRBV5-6	TGTGCCAGCAGCAACGCCTGGCCCGCCTACGAGCAGTACTTC	CASSNAWPAYEQYF
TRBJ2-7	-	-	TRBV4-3	TGCGCCAGCAGCCAAGATGAACCTGGGGCCGAGCAGTACTTC	CASSQDEPGAEQYF
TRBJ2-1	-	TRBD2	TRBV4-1	TGCGCCAGCAGCCAAGAAGCTAGCGGGAGGGGCGCCCTAAATGAGCAGTTCTTC	CASSQEASGRGALNEQFF
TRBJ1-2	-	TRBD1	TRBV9	TGTGCCAGCAGCGTAGCCCAGGACAGGCTGGAGGTCGGCTACACCTTC	CASSVAQDRLEVGYTF
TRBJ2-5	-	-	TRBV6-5	TGTGCCAGCAGTCCCGGGACCCTCGTAGTCGAGACCCAGTACTTC	CASSPGTLVVETQYF
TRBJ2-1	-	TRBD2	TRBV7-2	TGTGCCAGCAGCTCTGAACTGGCTAGCGGGAACAATGAGCAGTTCTTC	CASSSELASGNNEQFF
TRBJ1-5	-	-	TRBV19	TGTGCCAGATCCCGGGGGGCTTACAATCATAGCAATCAGCCCCAGCATTTT	CARSRGAYNHSNQPQHF
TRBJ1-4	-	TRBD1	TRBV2	TGTGCCAGCAGTGGGGGACAGGCTGGAGAGGAAAAACTGTTTTTT	CASSGGQAGEEKLFF
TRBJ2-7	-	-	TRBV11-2	TGTGCCAGCAACTCCTATCGGGACGGGATTTCCTACGAGCAGTACTTC	CASNSYRDGISYEQYF
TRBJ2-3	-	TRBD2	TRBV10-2	TGCGCCAGCGGGGGGACTAGCGGGGAATACACAGATACGCAGTATTTT	CASGGTSGEYTDTQYF
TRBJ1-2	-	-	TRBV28	TGTGCCAGCAGTTTAGGAGTGTACACTAACTATGGCTACACCTTC	CASSLGVYTNYGYTF
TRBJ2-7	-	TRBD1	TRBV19	TGTGCCAGTACGGGACAGGGTTGGTACGAGCAGTACTTC	CASTGQGWYEQYF
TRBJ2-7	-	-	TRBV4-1	TGCGCCAGCAGCCAAGCTCTGACAGGCTACGAGCAGTACTTC	CASSQALTGYEQYF
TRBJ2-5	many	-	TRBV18	TGTGCCAGCTCACCAGACTTGTTGCGAGAGACCCAGTACTTC	CASSPDLLRETQYF
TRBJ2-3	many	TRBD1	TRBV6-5	TGTGCCAGCAGACGCAGGGGGCAGGTAACAGATACGCAGTATTTT	CASRRRGQVTDTQYF
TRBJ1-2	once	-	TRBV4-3	TGCGCCAGCAGCCCCTGGGCAAACAGCGACTATGGCTACACCTTC	CASSPWANSDYGYTF
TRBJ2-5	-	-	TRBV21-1	TGTGCCAGCAGCCTACGGACTAGCGGGAGCGGGGAAGAGACCCAGTACTTC	CASSLRTSGSGEETQYF
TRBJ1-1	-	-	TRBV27	TGTGCCAGCAGACTTGGGCGGTACACTGAAGCTTTCTTT	CASRLGRYTEAFF
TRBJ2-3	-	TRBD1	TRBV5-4	TGTGCCAGCAGCTTGATGTCAGGGGGAACAGATACGCAGTATTTT	CASSLMSGGTDTQYF
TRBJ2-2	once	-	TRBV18	TGTGCCAGCTCACCAGAGTACAGGCTGACCGGGGAGCTGTTTTTT	CASSPEYRLTGELFF
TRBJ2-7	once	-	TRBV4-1	TGCGCCAGCAGCCGCGGGGTGGGGCCGTCCTACGAGCAGTACTTC	CASSRGVGPSYEQYF
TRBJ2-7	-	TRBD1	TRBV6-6	TGTGCCAGCAGCTCACCGGGACAGATTTACGAGCAGTACTTC	CASSSPGQIYEQYF
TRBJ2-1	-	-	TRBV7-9	TGTGCCAGCAGCTTATCGCACTATGAGCAGTTCTTC	CASSLSHYEQFF
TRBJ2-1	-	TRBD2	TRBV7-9	TGTGCCAGCAGCCGCACTAGCGGGAGGCACAATGAGCAGTTCTTC	CASSRTSGRHNEQFF
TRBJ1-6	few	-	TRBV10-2	TGCGCCAGCAGTGAGTATCGGTATGCATATTACTCCTATAATTCACCCCTCCACTTT	CASSEYRYAYYSYNSPLHF
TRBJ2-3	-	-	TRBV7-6	TGTGCCAGCAGCTTTGGCTCTTACACAGATACGCAGTATTTT	CASSFGSYTDTQYF
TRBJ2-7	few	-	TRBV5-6	TGTGCCAGCAGCCTACAGTCCTACGAGCAGTACTTC	CASSLQSYEQYF
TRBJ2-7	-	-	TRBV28	TGTGCCAGCAGTCCAGGGACGGGCGAGCAGTACTTC	CASSPGTGEQYF
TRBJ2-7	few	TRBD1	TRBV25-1	TGTGCCAGCAGTGAAGGGACAGGGGCCTACGAGCAGTACTTC	CASSEGTGAYEQYF
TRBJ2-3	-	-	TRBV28	TGTGCCAGCAGGGACCCGGGGGTTACAGATACGCAGTATTTT	CASRDPGVTDTQYF
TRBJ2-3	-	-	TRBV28	TGTGCCAGCAGTTTATGGGGGGATACGCAGTATTTT	CASSLWGDTQYF
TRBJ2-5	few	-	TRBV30	TGTGCCTGGAGTAAGGGGCATGGGGAGACCCAGTACTTC	CAWSKGHGETQYF
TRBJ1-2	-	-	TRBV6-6	TGTGCCAGCAGTACCGGGACTTTAGAGGATGGCTACACCTTC	CASSTGTLEDGYTF
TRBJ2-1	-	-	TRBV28	TGTGCCAGCAGTTTCGGGGACCGGGACGAGTCCTACAATGAGCAGTTCTTC	CASSFGDRDESYNEQFF
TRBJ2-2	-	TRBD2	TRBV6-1	TGTGCCAGCAGTGAAGAATTGGGCGGGGGACCTAACACCGGGGAGCTGTTTTTT	CASSEELGGGPNTGELFF
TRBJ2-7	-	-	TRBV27	TGTGCCAGCACCTTGGGGGGGGCCGGCTACGAGCAGTACTTC	CASTLGGAGYEQYF
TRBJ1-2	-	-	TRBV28	TGTGCCAGCAGTTTCGGCACGAACTATGGCTACACCTTC	CASSFGTNYGYTF
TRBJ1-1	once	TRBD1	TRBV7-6	TGTGCCAGCAGCTTGCCGGGACAGAGAGCTTTCTTT	CASSLPGQRAFF
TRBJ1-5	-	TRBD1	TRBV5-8	TGTGCCAGCAGCTTACAGGGGGATAGCAATCAGCCCCAGCATTTT	CASSLQGDSNQPQHF
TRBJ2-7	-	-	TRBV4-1	TGCGCCAGCAGCCAAGATACGGGGGCCACCTACGAGCAGTACTTC	CASSQDTGATYEQYF
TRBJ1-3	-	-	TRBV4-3	TGCGCCAGCAGCCAAGATCAGGTGTCGGCAGGGACGGGAAACACCATATATTTT	CASSQDQVSAGTGNTIYF
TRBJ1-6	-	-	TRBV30	TGTGCCTGGAGTGTAAGGGACTATAATTCACCCCTCCACTTT	CAWSVRDYNSPLHF
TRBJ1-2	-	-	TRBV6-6	TGTGCCAGCAGTTACTCCCACAGGTGGAGCTACACCTTC	CASSYSHRWSYTF
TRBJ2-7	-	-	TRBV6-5	TGTGCCAGCAGTCCGGACAGCGCGTACGAGCAGTACTTC	CASSPDSAYEQYF
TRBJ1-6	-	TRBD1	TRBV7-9	TGTGCCAGCAGGAACCGGGACAGGGTCCATTCACCCCTCCACTTT	CASRNRDRVHSPLHF
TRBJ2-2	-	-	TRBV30	TGTGCCTGGAGTGTTGTCGGGGAGCTGTTTTTT	CAWSVVGELFF
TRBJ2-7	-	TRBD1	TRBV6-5	TGTGCCAGCGCAGGGGGCCACGAGCAGTACTTC	CASAGGHEQYF
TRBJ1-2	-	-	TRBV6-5	TGTGCCAGCAGCCGCGACACGACCCCGGGACTGGGCTACACCTTC	CASSRDTTPGLGYTF
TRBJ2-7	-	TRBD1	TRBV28	TGTGCCAGCAGTTTTGAATCCCGGACCGGGACAGCCTACGAGCAGTACTTC	CASSFESRTGTAYEQYF
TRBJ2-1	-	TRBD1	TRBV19	TGTGCCAGTAGTACTACAGGGGTCGCCTACAATGAGCAGTTCTTC	CASSTTGVAYNEQFF
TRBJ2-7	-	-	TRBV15	TGTGCCACCAGCAGAGATGAGCTCGGCAGCTCCTACGAGCAGTACTTC	CATSRDELGSSYEQYF
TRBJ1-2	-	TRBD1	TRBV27	TGTGCCAGCAGTTTCAGGGGGGCGGGCTATGGCTACACCTTC	CASSFRGAGYGYTF
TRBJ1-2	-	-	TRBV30	TGTGCCTGGAGTGTAGGGAGCGTACGGGGCTACACCTTC	CAWSVGSVRGYTF
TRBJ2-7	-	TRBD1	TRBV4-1	TGCGCCAGCAGCCAGATCGGGACAGGGACCTACGAGCAGTACTTC	CASSQIGTGTYEQYF
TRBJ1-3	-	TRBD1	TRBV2	TGTGCCAGCGGGACAGGGACTGGAAACACCATATATTTT	CASGTGTGNTIYF
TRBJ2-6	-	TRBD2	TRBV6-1	TGTGCCAGCAGTGAACTAGCGGGGGGGCCAGGGGCCAACGTCCTGACTTTC	CASSELAGGPGANVLTF
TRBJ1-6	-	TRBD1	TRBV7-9	TGTGCCAGCAGCCTCCCCCGGGACAGGGATAATTCACCCCTCCACTTT	CASSLPRDRDNSPLHF